Listed below are T cell receptor beta chains from one sample, sequenced in a study of cytomegalovirus exposure and HLA in healthy donors. Profiling relied on immunoSEQ multiplex PCR, and the TCRdb table lists in-frame clones only, not all of them. The data show fewer than 110,000 clones, around 66% seen once. Sequences were obtained from PBMCs. The receptors stem from a woman between 45 and 60 years old in good health and CMV-seronegative. Both conserved end residues are part of each CDR3. Fields, in order: clone size, J gene, V gene, D gene, CDR3 DNA, CDR3 protein. The D gene is left open where the match is weak. For some rows the clone size is stated as once, few or many, or as a class when expanded; others skip it.

size: NA; J: TRBJ1-2; V: TRBV28; D: TRBD1; DNA: TGTGCCAGCAGTTCCCCATCCGGGACAGGGTTCGGCTACACCTTC; CDR3: CASSSPSGTGFGYTF
size: NA; J: TRBJ1-5; V: TRBV27; D: NA; DNA: TGTGCCAGCAGTTTATTTGAGAATCAGCCCCAGCATTTT; CDR3: CASSLFENQPQHF
size: few; J: TRBJ2-7; V: TRBV11-2; D: TRBD2; DNA: TGTGCCAGCAGCTTAGATCGTGGGAGGGCCTGGTCCGAGCAGTACTTC; CDR3: CASSLDRGRAWSEQYF
size: NA; J: TRBJ1-1; V: TRBV7-2; D: NA; DNA: TGTGCCAGCAGCTTCCAGACAGTTGGCACTGAAGCTTTCTTT; CDR3: CASSFQTVGTEAFF
size: NA; J: TRBJ2-1; V: TRBV4-1; D: TRBD2; DNA: TGCGCCAGCAGCCCCGGACTAGCGGGACTCAATGAGCAGTTCTTC; CDR3: CASSPGLAGLNEQFF
size: NA; J: TRBJ1-3; V: TRBV7-9; D: NA; DNA: TGTGCCAGCAGCTTAGCCCCGGGGGCTGGAAACACCATATATTTT; CDR3: CASSLAPGAGNTIYF
size: NA; J: TRBJ2-3; V: TRBV12-5; D: TRBD1; DNA: TGTGCTAGTGGACCGGACAGGGCGAGCACAGATACGCAGTATTTT; CDR3: CASGPDRASTDTQYF
size: NA; J: TRBJ2-3; V: TRBV7-3; D: NA; DNA: TGTGCCAGCAGTATTAACACAGATACGCAGTATTTT; CDR3: CASSINTDTQYF
size: once; J: TRBJ1-2; V: TRBV7-2; D: NA; DNA: TGTGCCAGCAGCCTTTATGGCTACACCTTC; CDR3: CASSLYGYTF
size: NA; J: TRBJ2-7; V: TRBV6-1; D: NA; DNA: TGTGCCAGCAGTGAAACTGGGGCTAGCTCCTACGAGCAGTACTTC; CDR3: CASSETGASSYEQYF
size: NA; J: TRBJ2-5; V: TRBV10-2; D: TRBD1; DNA: TGCGCCAGCAGTTGGACAGGACAAGAGACCCAGTACTTC; CDR3: CASSWTGQETQYF
size: NA; J: TRBJ2-1; V: TRBV14; D: NA; DNA: TGTGCCAGCAGCGTACAAAATGAGCAGTTCTTC; CDR3: CASSVQNEQFF
size: NA; J: TRBJ1-3; V: TRBV23-1; D: NA; DNA: TGCGCCAACCCCTCGGGGTTGGGAAAAAACACCATATATTTT; CDR3: CANPSGLGKNTIYF
size: NA; J: TRBJ2-7; V: TRBV4-3; D: TRBD2; DNA: TGCGCCAGCAGCCAAGATGGGCTAGCGGGAACCTACGAGCAGTACTTC; CDR3: CASSQDGLAGTYEQYF
size: NA; J: TRBJ1-2; V: TRBV5-4; D: TRBD1; DNA: TGTGCCAGCAGCGTATTTGGACAGGGGTACGGTGGCTACACCTTC; CDR3: CASSVFGQGYGGYTF
size: NA; J: TRBJ2-7; V: TRBV21-1; D: NA; DNA: TGTGCCAGCAGCACCCGCAAATCTAGAGGACAGGGGGGAAGAAACGAGCAGTACTTC; CDR3: CASSTRKSRGQGGRNEQYF
size: NA; J: TRBJ2-1; V: TRBV28; D: NA; DNA: TGTGCCAGCACAGCCTACAATGAGCAGTTCTTC; CDR3: CASTAYNEQFF
size: NA; J: TRBJ1-2; V: TRBV5-4; D: TRBD1; DNA: TGTGCCAGCGGGGGACAGGGTGCTGGCTACACCTTC; CDR3: CASGGQGAGYTF
size: NA; J: TRBJ1-1; V: TRBV29-1; D: NA; DNA: TGCAGCGTTGGCCCGGGGGGGGCTTCAATGAACACTGAAGCTTTCTTT; CDR3: CSVGPGGASMNTEAFF
size: NA; J: TRBJ2-3; V: TRBV19; D: TRBD1; DNA: TGTGCCAGTAGTACGGGACAGGGAGCAGATACGCAGTATTTT; CDR3: CASSTGQGADTQYF
size: NA; J: TRBJ2-1; V: TRBV4-2; D: TRBD2; DNA: TGTGCCAGCAGCCCGCCGGGACTAGCGTCCAATGAGCAGTTCTTC; CDR3: CASSPPGLASNEQFF
size: NA; J: TRBJ1-1; V: TRBV5-1; D: NA; DNA: TGCGCCAGCAACTTGGTGCCAGGTGGAGGAATGAACACTGAAGCTTTCTTT; CDR3: CASNLVPGGGMNTEAFF
size: NA; J: TRBJ2-7; V: TRBV27; D: NA; DNA: TGTGCCAGCAGTTTTCTGGGCCGTAGGGAAGGGGTGACTTACGAGCAGTACTTC; CDR3: CASSFLGRREGVTYEQYF
size: few; J: TRBJ1-1; V: TRBV6-5; D: NA; DNA: TGTGCCAGCAGTTCAGTGCCCCCGGGGATGAACACTGAAGCTTTCTTT; CDR3: CASSSVPPGMNTEAFF
size: NA; J: TRBJ2-3; V: TRBV4-3; D: TRBD2; DNA: TGCGCCAGCAGCCAAGTGAGTTGGTGGGCGGGAGGGCCGGACACAGATACGCAGTATTTT; CDR3: CASSQVSWWAGGPDTDTQYF
size: NA; J: TRBJ1-5; V: TRBV30; D: NA; DNA: TGTGCCTGGACCCAACCGGGGGGAAATCAGCCCCAGCATTTT; CDR3: CAWTQPGGNQPQHF
size: NA; J: TRBJ2-5; V: TRBV18; D: NA; DNA: TGTGCCAGCTCATCCCAGGGAGGCGGGGCCCAAGAGACCCAGTACTTC; CDR3: CASSSQGGGAQETQYF
size: few; J: TRBJ1-3; V: TRBV2; D: NA; DNA: TGTGCCAGCAGTGAACTAGCGGGGGACACCATATATTTT; CDR3: CASSELAGDTIYF
size: NA; J: TRBJ2-3; V: TRBV11-2; D: TRBD2; DNA: TGTGCCAGCAGCTTCTCGCGAGCGGGGGGAAGCGATACGCAGTATTTT; CDR3: CASSFSRAGGSDTQYF
size: NA; J: TRBJ2-1; V: TRBV5-1; D: NA; DNA: TGCGCCAGCAGCTTGGCCTATGTTGGCTCCTACAATGAGCAGTTCTTC; CDR3: CASSLAYVGSYNEQFF
size: NA; J: TRBJ2-7; V: TRBV5-1; D: TRBD2; DNA: TGCGCCAGCAGCATGGGACTAGCCGGCGACGAGCAGTACTTC; CDR3: CASSMGLAGDEQYF
size: once; J: TRBJ2-2; V: TRBV18; D: NA; DNA: TGTGCCAGCTCACTACGGAGCCCTCCCACCGGGGAGCTGTTTTTT; CDR3: CASSLRSPPTGELFF
size: NA; J: TRBJ2-1; V: TRBV5-1; D: TRBD2; DNA: TGCGCCAGCAGTCCGGGGCTAGCGGACAATGAGCAGTTCTTC; CDR3: CASSPGLADNEQFF
size: few; J: TRBJ1-1; V: TRBV7-9; D: NA; DNA: TGTGCCAGCAGCCCGAGTAACGGTGAAGCTTTCTTT; CDR3: CASSPSNGEAFF
size: few; J: TRBJ1-1; V: TRBV6-1; D: NA; DNA: TGTGCCAGCCGTGTTTCCGCGGACACTGAAGCTTTCTTT; CDR3: CASRVSADTEAFF
size: once; J: TRBJ2-4; V: TRBV27; D: NA; DNA: TGTGCCAGCAAAGGGGCTTACATTCAGTACTTC; CDR3: CASKGAYIQYF
size: NA; J: TRBJ2-1; V: TRBV19; D: NA; DNA: TGTGCCAGTAGTATGGGCAGGGATCGAGGAGAGCAGTTCTTC; CDR3: CASSMGRDRGEQFF